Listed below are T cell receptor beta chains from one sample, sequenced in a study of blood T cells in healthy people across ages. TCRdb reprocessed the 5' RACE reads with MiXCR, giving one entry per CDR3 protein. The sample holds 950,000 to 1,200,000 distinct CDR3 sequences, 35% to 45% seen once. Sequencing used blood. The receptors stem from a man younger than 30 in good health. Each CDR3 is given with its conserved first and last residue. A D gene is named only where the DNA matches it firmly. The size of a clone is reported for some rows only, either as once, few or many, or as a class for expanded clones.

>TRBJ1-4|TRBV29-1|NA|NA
TGCAGCGCCGGAGGTTCGAATGAAAAACTGTTTTTT
CSAGGSNEKLFF
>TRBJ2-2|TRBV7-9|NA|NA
TGTGCCAGCAGCGACGGGATCGCCGGGGAGCTGTTTTTT
CASSDGIAGELFF
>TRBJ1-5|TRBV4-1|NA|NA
TGCGCCAGCAGCCAAGCTAAGGGTAGTCAGCCCCAGCATTTT
CASSQAKGSQPQHF
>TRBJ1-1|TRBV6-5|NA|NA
TGTGCCAGCAGTGGGCGGGGGAGCACTGAAGCTTTCTTT
CASSGRGSTEAFF
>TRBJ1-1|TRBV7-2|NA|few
TGTGCCAGCAGCCCGATGTTGGTTGCTGAAGCTTTCTTT
CASSPMLVAEAFF
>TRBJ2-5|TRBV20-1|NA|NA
TGCAGTGCTAGTAGAGACAGGCAGTCAGAGACCCAGTACTTC
CSASRDRQSETQYF
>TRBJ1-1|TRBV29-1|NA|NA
TGCAGCGTTGAAGTCTCCCAGGGTTTGGGCACTGAAGCTTTCTTT
CSVEVSQGLGTEAFF
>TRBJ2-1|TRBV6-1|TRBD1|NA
TGTGCCAGCAGTGAATTGGGACAGACCTACAATGAGCAGTTCTTC
CASSELGQTYNEQFF
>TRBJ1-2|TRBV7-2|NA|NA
TGTGCCAGCAGCTTAGAGGTTTTGGCTAACTATGGCTACACCTTC
CASSLEVLANYGYTF
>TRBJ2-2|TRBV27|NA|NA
TGTGCCAGCAGTTGCCGGGGCAATACCGGGGAGCTGTTTTTT
CASSCRGNTGELFF
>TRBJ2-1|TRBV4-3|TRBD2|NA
TGCGCCAGCAGCCAAATAGCGGGAACGTCAACCTACCAAGAGACCCAGTTCTTC
CASSQIAGTSTYQETQFF
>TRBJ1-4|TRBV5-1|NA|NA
TGCGCCAGCACTACCACTTTCGGTGCAACTAATGAAAAACTGTTTTTT
CASTTTFGATNEKLFF
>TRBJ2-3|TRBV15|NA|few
TGTGCCACCAGCAGACGACACGGCTCAGATACGCAGTATTTT
CATSRRHGSDTQYF
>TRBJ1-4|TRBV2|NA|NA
TGTGCCAGCAGCGCGGGGGCGGTATCTGAAAAACTGTTTTTT
CASSAGAVSEKLFF
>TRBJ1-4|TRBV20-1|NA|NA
TGCAGTGCTAGAGGGACAAGATATGAAAAACTGTTTTTT
CSARGTRYEKLFF
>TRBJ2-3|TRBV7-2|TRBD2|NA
TGTGCCAGCACTCGGGGGGTGGAAGATGCGCAGTATTTT
CASTRGVEDAQYF